This entry is about one TCR beta chain. Repertoires were generated with immunoSEQ multiplex PCR, while TCRdb's copy carries only in-frame clones and drops some. The sample shows tens of thousands of clones, about 80% of them seen only once. The sample comes from a study of OX40 agonist ivuxolimab in advanced cancers. This CDR3 spans 15 amino acids. Germline CDR1 SGHRS, CDR2 YFSETQ. Trimming cost V 4 bases and J 0 bases; bases outside gene matches: 4. The clonotype was recovered from an adult with an advanced solid tumor such as melanoma, head and neck, liver or kidney cancer. This chain links TRBV5-1 with TRBJ1-3; 7 nucleotides agree with TRBD1. The sample here was CD4+ or CD8+ T cells sorted from blood, taken in a trial of the OX40 agonist ivuxolimab. This chain's CDR3 is CASSIGTASGNTIYF. CDR3 coding DNA: TGCGCCAGCAGCATTGGGACAGCCTCTGGAAACACCATATATTTT.